This T cell receptor beta chain was sequenced for a study of CD8+ T cells in alopecia areata (dated by TCRdb to 2016 to 2018). As for the study more broadly: In both human patients and the C3H/HeJ mouse model, the study applied high-throughput TCRbeta sequencing to look at T cell clonal expansion in alopecia areata. In humans, TCRbeta sequencing was performed on scalp tissue and on sorted CD4+ and CD8+ peripheral blood T cells from healthy controls and from patients with patchy or totalis/universalis alopecia areata. Scalp clonality was compared among normal scalp (n=4), patchy alopecia areata scalp (n=8), and alopecia totalis/universalis scalp (n=8). The RNA source kit depended on sample type: the PAXgene miRNA kit for fixed scalp, the miRNeasy kit for PBMCs, and the RNeasy kit for mouse skin. TCRbeta CDR3 regions were amplified by immunoSEQ multiplex PCR with 35 Vbeta forward and 13 Jbeta reverse primers.

Preparation of the library involved the immunoSEQ multiplex PCR assay. RNA was extracted from all samples and reverse transcribed into cDNA, which served as template for TCR sequencing. First-strand cDNA was synthesized using SuperScript III with a 2:1 mix of oligo-dT and random hexamers. A synthetic immune receptor repertoire was used to measure amplification bias, and any remaining bias was corrected computationally. In the source study's methods: Raw reads were preprocessed for error removal, and CDR3 was defined according to IMGT conventions as running from the conserved cysteine to phenylalanine. Clonality was computed by normalizing Shannon entropy by log2 of the number of productive unique TCRs and subtracting the result from 1. Scalp TCRbeta sequences were cross-referenced with sorted blood CD4 and CD8 repertoires so that the CD4 or CD8 identity of scalp clones could be inferred. TCRdb provides this immuneACCESS table in a form limited to in-frame rearrangements. Some clones are lacking; in checked studies, under half of them reflect an unresolved V gene, and why the rest are absent is not known. That table supplies the V and J calls and clone size; D and trimming were determined from the DNA. The sample contains 100,000 to 150,000 clones, roughly 50% of them found a single time. More than 9% of the sample goes to the ten largest clones.

Results and caveats for the whole study, not just this receptor: Unlike mouse skin, where gammadelta T cells dominate, normal human skin contains resident alphabeta T cells that get sequenced too, which complicates analysis of the scalp TCR repertoire. Shared TCR sequences between patients were less evident than in mice, which may be partly attributable to HLA diversity in the patient population. Compared with normal scalp, lesional scalp had higher clonality and more expanded CD8+ clones, particularly in alopecia totalis/universalis, a pattern that suggests antigenic drive.

Of note for this clone: The antigen it recognizes is unknown. The input lacks base qualities; no much larger clone sits a single base away.

Peripheral blood and lesional scalp punch biopsies were obtained from patients with alopecia areata. PBMCs were separated by density centrifugation and stained for CD3, CD4 and CD8, after which CD4+ and CD8+ T cells were sorted on a FACSAria. Untreated alopecia areata patients were recruited as part of a multicenter biomarker study. In 4 to 6 patients from the biomarker study, blood CD8+ T cells were sorted further into NKG2D-low and NKG2D-high fractions. Germline trimming amounts to 5 bases on V and 8 bases on J, with 4 as the count of junction bases outside the gene matches. CDR3 length: 12 amino acids, cysteine to phenylalanine. Only the CDR3 region is kept as DNA, spanning 36 bases read in frame from base 1. CDR1 MNHEY and CDR2 SMNVEV were looked up in the germline V gene (reference sequence).

This clonotype was obtained from a human donor with alopecia areata. Sequenced sample: NKG2D-low CD8+ T cells sorted from blood. Interpreted using the paper, the cell subset or site label stands for: sorted CD8+ NKG2D-low blood T cells. The chain links TRBV27 with TRBJ1-1; 8 central bases correspond to TRBD1. The CDR3 in this case is CASSARQGEAFF. The DNA is as follows: TGTGCCAGCAGTGCTAGACAGGGGGAAGCTTTCTTT.